This T cell receptor beta chain was retrieved from a study of T cells after somatic rescue of genetic block. Germline CDR1 SNHLY, CDR2 FYNNEI. The ends lost 6 bases at V and 0 bases at J; junction bases unmatched: 8. This CDR3 comprises 16 residues. Generated by immunoSEQ multiplex PCR, the TCRdb table keeps only in-frame clones and is missing some. The table has tens of thousands of clones, approximately 90% seen once; the top ten hold roughly 1.7%. This chain uses TRBV2 with TRBJ2-7; 10 nucleotides match TRBD1. The TCR originated in a young woman. Material: peripheral blood mononuclear cells (PBMCs). The CDR3 nucleotides are TGTGCCAGCAGGAAGGACAGGGGGACGAGCTCCTACGAGCAGTACTTC. Protein product: CASRKDRGTSSYEQYF.